This entry features one TCR beta chain sequence. The source of the sample is a study of molecular identifiers for immune sequencing clone quantification. From germline, CDR1 is SGDLS and CDR2 YYNGEE. V gave up 4 bases and J gave up 5 bases, with 16 bases separating them. The CDR3 consists of 14 residues. As previously described, bulk TCR libraries were made using listed TCR primers. Each CDR3 protein gets one entry after TCRdb re-called the PCR reads with MiXCR. The data contain about half a million distinct CDR3 sequences, about 22% of them singletons. The sequence came from a human donor in good health. Some libraries in this study had Jurkat cell RNA spiked in. The chain is built from TRBV9 and TRBJ2-7, with D perhaps matching TRBD1 (5 bases). Sequencing was performed on naive CD8+ T cells from blood, with Jurkat cell RNA spiked in. The subset was: FACS-sorted CD8+CD4-CCR7+CD45RA+ naive T cells. The CDR3 loop is CASSPMGQPNEQYF. In DNA form, the CDR3 reads TGTGCCAGCAGCCCGATGGGGCAGCCAAACGAGCAGTACTTC. Full variable domain (rest looked up from reference TRBV9 and TRBJ2-7): DSGVTQTPKHLITATGQRVTLRCSPRSGDLSVYWYQQSLDQGLQFLIQYYNGEERAKGNILERFSAQQFPDLHSELNLSSLELGDSALYFCASSPMGQPNEQYFGPGTRLTVT.